These 9 T cell receptor beta chains were all obtained from the same sample, sequenced in a study of T-cell reconstitution after alpha-beta-depleted transplantation in children. Preparation of the TCRbeta library used unique molecular identifiers. TCRdb ran MiXCR on the PCR reads and lists one entry per CDR3 protein. The repertoire consists of some 590,000 distinct CDR3 sequences, with about 11% occurring once and the leading ten covering approximately 4.1%. The sample in question was PBMCs from the stem cell graft donor, obtained from the stem cell graft. The receptor set was obtained from a human donor who donated a stem cell graft to a child with acute myeloid leukemia.

This clonotype has more than one count but fewer than ten. The chain links TRBV11-2 to TRBJ2-2, with TRBD1 matching over 10 bases. Trimming took 5 bases from V and 8 from J; bases not matched to a gene: 5. CDR1 SGHAT and CDR2 FQNNGV come from the germline V gene. CDR3 size: 14 residues. DNA of the CDR3: TGTGCCAGCAGCCGGACAGGGGGATATGGGGAGCTGTTTTTT. Translation: CASSRTGGYGELFF.

This clonotype was seen only once. A much bigger clone sits one base away, suggesting this may be a read error. This chain uses TRBV20-1 with TRBJ2-1, with TRBD2 as a possible D gene (6 bases). The CDR3 is 18 residues long. The germline V gene has CDR1 DFQATT and CDR2 SNEGSKA (reference sequence). The CDR3 DNA reads TGCAGTGCTATTCGTTGGGGGACGGGACGGGACTTCTACAATGGGCAGTTCTTC. Residues: CSAIRWGTGRDFYNGQFF.

This clonotype was detected a few times. The chain has TRBV9 and TRBJ2-2, with TRBD2 identical over 9 bases. V shed 0 bases and J 3 bases; nucleotides not matched to a gene: 6. Germline V gives CDR1 SGDLS, CDR2 YYNGEE. CDR3 length: 17 residues. The CDR3 DNA reads as TGTGCCAGCAGCGTAGTTGCTAGCGGGATCCACACCGGGGAGCTGTTTTTT. Protein sequence: CASSVVASGIHTGELFF.

In this sample, this clonotype turned up many times. J is TRBJ2-1 and V is TRBV6-5, with 9 nucleotides matching TRBD2. CDR1 MNHEY and CDR2 SVGAGI come from the germline V gene. V lost 0 bases to trimming and J lost 5 bases; unmatched junction nucleotides: 5. The CDR3 has 16 residues. CDR3 protein: CASSYSTSGGNNEQFF. Here the CDR3 DNA reads TGTGCCAGCAGTTACTCGACTAGCGGAGGAAACAATGAGCAGTTCTTC.

The rearrangement links TRBV20-1 to TRBJ2-3, with TRBD1 as a possible D gene (6 bases). V dropped 0 bases and J dropped 6 bases, with 16 bases sitting between them. The CDR3 extends over 15 amino acids. Germline assignment: CDR1 DFQATT and CDR2 SNEGSKA (reference sequence). CDR3 nucleotide sequence: TGCAGTGCTAGAGAAGGGGGAACTGTAGCCGATACGCAGTATTTT. Its translation is CSAREGGTVADTQYF.

This clonotype was seen a handful of times. The CDR3 DNA is TGTGCCAGCAGACCAGCGGCCAAAAACATTCAGTACTTC. It encodes CASRPAAKNIQYF. The genes are TRBV2 and TRBJ2-4; D not certain. The V gene lost 6 bases and the J gene lost 1 base, with 7 bases spanning the gap. Germline V gene sequence: CDR1 SNHLY, CDR2 FYNNEI. The CDR3 has 13 amino acids.

The chain has TRBV27 and TRBJ2-4; 11 nucleotides align to TRBD1. The CDR3 sequence is 17 residues long. With 6 bases clipped from V and 3 bases from J, the junction kept 10 bases outside the gene matches. Germline-derived CDR1 and CDR2 are MNHEY and SMNVEV (reference sequence). In nucleotides, the CDR3 is TGTGCCAGCAGACGCGGGACAGGGGGATCAGACAAAAACATTCAGTACTTC. Translated: CASRRGTGGSDKNIQYF.

The rearrangement uses TRBV11-2 and TRBJ2-1; D is perhaps TRBD1 (6 bases). Germline CDR1 SGHAT, CDR2 FQNNGV. V gave up 1 base and J gave up 1 base, with 11 bases separating them. The CDR3 covers 16 residues. For the CDR3, the DNA is TGTGCCAGCAGCTTAGGAACAGGGTTATCCTACAATGAGCAGTTCTTC. Its protein is CASSLGTGLSYNEQFF.

DNA for the CDR3: TGTGCCAGCAGCTCCCCGGGACAGTCCTACGAGCAGTACTTC. It is translated as CASSSPGQSYEQYF. This rearrangement joins TRBV11-2 to TRBJ2-7, with 7 bases that match TRBD1. The CDR3 extends over 14 amino acids. V trimming: 4 bases; J trimming: 1 base; junction bases outside the gene matches: 4. The V gene's germline CDR1 is SGHAT and CDR2 FQNNGV.